The next 18 T cell receptor beta chains were all read from a single sample in a study of monozygotic twins with inflammatory bowel disease. TCRdb reprocessed the 5' RACE reads and reports one entry per CDR3 protein, with no DNA. This listing includes roughly 150,000 distinct CDR3 sequences. The material sequenced was blood. The receptors stem from a human donor with ulcerative colitis or Crohn's disease, or a healthy co-twin of an affected twin (not recorded which).

V usage is TRBV5-1 and J usage is TRBJ2-7; TCRdb designates TRBD1, a call that cannot be tested without DNA. This CDR3 contains 15 residues. The germline CDR1 and CDR2 sequences are SGHRS and YFSETQ. The CDR3 spells CASSLPGTGTYEQYF.

This chain uses TRBV30 with TRBJ2-7; absent DNA, TCRdb's TRBD2 call cannot be checked. Germline V gives CDR1 GTSNPN, CDR2 SVGIG (reference sequence). The CDR3 is 14 residues long. The CDR3 sequence is CAWTPALAGDEQYF.

The chain uses TRBV5-4 and TRBJ2-3. The CDR3 has 13 amino acids. In germline, CDR1 is SGHNT, CDR2 YYREEE (reference sequence). The CDR3 loop is CASNFRGADTQYF. The complete variable domain, with remaining parts taken from reference TRBV5-4 and TRBJ2-3, reads ETGVTQSPTHLIKTRGQQVTLRCSSQSGHNTVSWYQQALGQGPQFIFQYYREEENGRGNFPPRFSGLQFPNYSSELNVNALELDDSALYLCASNFRGADTQYFGPGTRLTVL.

The chain employs TRBV24-1 and TRBJ2-1; TCRdb calls TRBD1, which cannot be checked without DNA. Germline V gene sequence: CDR1 KGHDR, CDR2 SFDVKD. The length of the CDR3 is 15 residues. The chain's CDR3 is CATSDGQGGDNEQFF.

The chain links TRBV15 to TRBJ2-7. The length of the CDR3 is 14 residues. CDR1 and CDR2 from the germline V gene are LNHNV and YYDKDF (reference sequence). CDR3 residues: CATSATALTYEQYF.

This chain links TRBV20-1 with TRBJ1-5; checking the TCRdb D call of TRBD1 is not possible without DNA. CDR1 is DFQATT and CDR2 is SNEGSKA in the germline V gene (reference sequence). The CDR3 totals 12 residues. The CDR3 sequence: CSAAWGDQPQHF.

The V call is TRBV24-1, the J call TRBJ2-1; TCRdb's D call, TRBD2, is unchecked because there is no DNA. The CDR3 sequence is 14 residues long. CDR1 is KGHDR, CDR2 SFDVKD, per germline. This CDR3 is CATSGLAGYNEQFF.

This chain uses TRBV27 with TRBJ2-7; TCRdb reports TRBD2, a call that lacks DNA to check it against. The germline CDR1 and CDR2 sequences are MNHEY and SMNVEV (reference sequence). The CDR3 has 15 residues. The CDR3 spells CASSLSWREGYEQYF.

The gene calls are TRBV20-1 and TRBJ1-6; TCRdb selects TRBD1, and the lack of DNA leaves this call unchecked. The CDR3 totals 15 residues. Germline V CDR1 and CDR2: DFQATT, SNEGSKA (reference sequence). CDR3 region: CSANRWGGNNSPLHF.

V usage is TRBV5-1 and J usage is TRBJ2-5. The CDR3 is made up of 12 amino acids. CDR1 and CDR2 from the germline V gene are SGHRS and YFSETQ. CDR3 residues: CASSFGRETQYF.

CDR3 amino acids: CASSLGPGGTEAFF. This chain connects TRBV5-1 to TRBJ1-1. CDR1 SGHRS and CDR2 YFSETQ come from the germline V gene. CDR3 length: 14 residues.

This chain connects TRBV5-1 to TRBJ2-7; TCRdb calls TRBD2, which cannot be checked without DNA. This CDR3 region has 14 residues. Germline loops: CDR1 SGHRS, CDR2 YFSETQ. CDR3 sequence: CASSLVVAGDEQYF. The variable domain in full, with the rest retrieved from reference TRBV5-1 and TRBJ2-7, is KAGVTQTPRYLIKTRGQQVTLSCSPISGHRSVSWYQQTPGQGLQFLFEYFSETQRNKGNFPGRFSGRQFSNSRSEMNVSTLELGDSALYLCASSLVVAGDEQYFGPGTRLTVT.

The chain combines TRBV28 with TRBJ2-2. Germline V CDR1 and CDR2: MDHEN, SYDVKM. The CDR3 has 15 amino acids. CDR3: CASSLPRTNTGELFF. The full variable domain, completed using reference TRBV28 and TRBJ2-2, is DVKVTQSSRYLVKRTGEKVFLECVQDMDHENMFWYRQDPGLGLRLIYFSYDVKMKEKGDIPEGYSVSREKKERFSLILESASTNQTSMYLCASSLPRTNTGELFFGEGSRLTVL.

The rearrangement joins TRBV5-1 to TRBJ2-3. The CDR3 spans 14 residues. Per germline, CDR1 SGHRS and CDR2 YFSETQ. The CDR3 loop reads CASSLAGGTDTQYF.

V usage is TRBV6-2 or TRBV6-3 and J usage is TRBJ2-1; TCRdb indicates TRBD1, and absent DNA this call remains unverified. Per the germline V gene, CDR1 is MNHEY and CDR2 is SVGEGT. The CDR3 has 15 amino acids. This CDR3 reads CASSYMGLPANEQFF.

The chain uses TRBV7-6 and TRBJ1-6; the TRBD1 assignment by TCRdb is unverifiable without DNA. CDR1 is SGHVS and CDR2 is FNYEAQ in the germline V gene. This CDR3 has 16 amino acids. The CDR3 loop is CASSLGTGFVSSPLHF.

The chain links TRBV14 to TRBJ2-2; without DNA, the TCRdb call of TRBD1 cannot be checked. The CDR3 is 16 amino acids. The germline CDR1 and CDR2 sequences are SGHDN and FVKESK. CDR3 amino acids: CASSQVRQPGTGELFF.

V usage is TRBV12-3 or TRBV12-4 and J usage is TRBJ1-1; the D gene TCRdb calls, TRBD1, cannot be checked with no DNA. The CDR3 has 16 residues. CDR3 amino acids: CASSSLQGEGNTEAFF.